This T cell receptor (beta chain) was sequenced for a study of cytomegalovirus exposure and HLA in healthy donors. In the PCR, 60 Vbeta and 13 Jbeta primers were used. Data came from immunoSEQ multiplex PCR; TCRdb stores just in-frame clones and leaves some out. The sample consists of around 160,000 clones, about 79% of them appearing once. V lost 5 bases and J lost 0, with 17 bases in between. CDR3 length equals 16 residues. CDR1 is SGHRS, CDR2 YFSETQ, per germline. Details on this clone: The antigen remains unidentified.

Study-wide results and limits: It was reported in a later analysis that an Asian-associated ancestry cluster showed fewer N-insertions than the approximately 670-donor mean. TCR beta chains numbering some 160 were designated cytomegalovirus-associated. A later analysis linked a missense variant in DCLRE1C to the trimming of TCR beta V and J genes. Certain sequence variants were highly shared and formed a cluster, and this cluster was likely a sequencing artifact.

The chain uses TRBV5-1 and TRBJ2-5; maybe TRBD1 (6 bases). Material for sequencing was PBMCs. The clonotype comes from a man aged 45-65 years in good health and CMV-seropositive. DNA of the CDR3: TGCGCCAGCAGTCCCCGGACAGACAACTACCAAGAGACCCAGTACTTC. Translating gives CASSPRTDNYQETQYF.